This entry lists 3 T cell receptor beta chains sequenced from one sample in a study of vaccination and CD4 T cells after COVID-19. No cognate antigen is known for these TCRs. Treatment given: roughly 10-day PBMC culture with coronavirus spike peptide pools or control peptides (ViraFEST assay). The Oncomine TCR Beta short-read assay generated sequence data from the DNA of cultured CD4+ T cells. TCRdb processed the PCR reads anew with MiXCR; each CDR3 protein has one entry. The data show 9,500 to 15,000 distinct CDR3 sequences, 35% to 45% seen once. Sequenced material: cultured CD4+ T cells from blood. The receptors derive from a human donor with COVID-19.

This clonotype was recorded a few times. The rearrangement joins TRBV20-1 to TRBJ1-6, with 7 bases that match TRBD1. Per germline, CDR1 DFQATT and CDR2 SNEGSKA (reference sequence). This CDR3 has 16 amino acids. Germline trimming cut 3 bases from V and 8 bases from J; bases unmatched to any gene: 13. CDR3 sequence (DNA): TGCAGTGCTAGGAGGGGAGCGACAGGGCCCGATTCACCCCTCCACTTT. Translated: CSARRGATGPDSPLHF.

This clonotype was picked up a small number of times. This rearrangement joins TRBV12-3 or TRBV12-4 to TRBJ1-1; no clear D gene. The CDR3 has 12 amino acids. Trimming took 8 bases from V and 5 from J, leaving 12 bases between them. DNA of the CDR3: TGTGCCAGCGAGGGAGTTGGAACTGAAGCTTTCTTT. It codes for CASEGVGTEAFF.

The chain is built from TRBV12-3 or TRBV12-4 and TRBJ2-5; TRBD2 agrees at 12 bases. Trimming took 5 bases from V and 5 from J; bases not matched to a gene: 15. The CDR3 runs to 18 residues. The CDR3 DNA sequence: TGTGCCAGCAGTCGGCAGACTAGCGGGGGTTGGGTAGGGGAGACCCAGTACTTC. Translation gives CASSRQTSGGWVGETQYF.